The next 9 T cell receptor beta chains were all read from a single sample in a study of cytomegalovirus exposure and HLA in healthy donors. Both 60 Vbeta primers and 13 Jbeta primers went into the PCR. Profiling relied on immunoSEQ multiplex PCR, and the TCRdb table lists in-frame clones only, not all of them. Here the sample spans fewer than 200,000 clones, 70% to 80% being singletons. Sequenced material: PBMCs. The source is a woman aged 40 to 50 in good health and CMV-seronegative.

The V and J genes are TRBV29-1 and TRBJ2-7; possibly TRBD2 for D (7 bases). Germline-derived CDR1 and CDR2 are SQVTM and ANQGSEA. Deletions cut 6 bases from V and 2 bases from J, with 8 bases between. The CDR3 has 11 residues. CDR3 DNA: TGCAGCGTGGGGGGGCCCTACGAGCAGTACTTC. As protein: CSVGGPYEQYF.

The chain uses TRBV5-1 and TRBJ1-1, with 12 bases fitting TRBD1. The CDR3 extends over 16 amino acids. Looked up from germline, CDR1 is SGHRS and CDR2 is YFSETQ. The J segment lost 4 bases and the V segment lost 5 bases, leaving 9 bases of the junction unmatched. Here the CDR3 DNA reads TGCGCCAGCAGGAGGCCGGGACAGGGGGCTAGCACTGAAGCTTTCTTT. Amino acids: CASRRPGQGASTEAFF. Together with reference TRBV5-1 and TRBJ1-1, the CDR3 gives the full variable domain: KAGVTQTPRYLIKTRGQQVTLSCSPISGHRSVSWYQQTPGQGLQFLFEYFSETQRNKGNFPGRFSGRQFSNSRSEMNVSTLELGDSALYLCASRRPGQGASTEAFFGQGTRLTVV.

The sample holds one count of this clone. V is TRBV28 and J is TRBJ1-4, with 7 bases identical to TRBD1. The junction had 3 bases not matched to a gene; V was cut back by 1 base and J by 7 bases. The CDR3 is 14 residues long. Germline lookup yields CDR1 MDHEN and CDR2 SYDVKM. The CDR3 protein is CASSLSAGGEKLFF. In DNA form, the CDR3 reads TGTGCCAGCAGTTTATCTGCAGGGGGTGAAAAACTGTTTTTT.

This chain connects TRBV11-2 to TRBJ2-1; TRBD2 matches at 11 bases. Germline V gene data show CDR1 as SGHAT and CDR2 as FQNNGV. Germline trimming cut 4 bases from V and 4 bases from J; bases unmatched to any gene: 6. The CDR3 contains 16 residues. In DNA, the CDR3 is TGTGCCAGCAGCTCCCTAGCGGGAGGTCCGTACAATGAGCAGTTCTTC. It encodes CASSSLAGGPYNEQFF.

This clone appeared a few times. The chain is built from TRBV28 and TRBJ2-6; 7 bases match TRBD2. The CDR3 contains 17 residues. The V segment lost 5 bases and the J segment 2 bases; nucleotides outside the gene matches: 9. Looked up from germline, CDR1 is MDHEN and CDR2 is SYDVKM. The DNA of the CDR3 is TGTGCCAGCAGTCGTTACGAGGGGAGGGCTGGGGCCAACGTCCTGACTTTC. Translated, it gives CASSRYEGRAGANVLTF.

This clone came up once. The chain couples TRBV4-1 to TRBJ1-1; 9 bases agree with TRBD1. The CDR3 consists of 15 residues. The germline V gene has CDR1 MGHRA and CDR2 YSYEKL. V was clipped by 8 bases and J by 3 bases; unmatched bases: 10. The DNA for the CDR3 is TGCGCCAGCGGACAGGGGCTTGGGTTTGACACTGAAGCTTTCTTT. This translates into CASGQGLGFDTEAFF.

The V call is TRBV19, the J call TRBJ1-4, with D possibly matching TRBD1 (6 bases). Germline V gene lookup returns CDR1 LNHDA and CDR2 SQIVND (reference sequence). The V and J ends lost 6 bases and 7 bases respectively, with 15 bases between them. The CDR3 has 14 amino acids. In DNA form, the CDR3 reads TGTGCCAGTAGCATACAGGGAGGGATTGAAAAACTGTTTTTT. Residues: CASSIQGGIEKLFF.

The V and J genes are TRBV19 and TRBJ2-5; weak D call: TRBD2 (6 bases). This CDR3 has 12 residues. Germline-derived CDR1 and CDR2 are LNHDA and SQIVND (reference sequence). Between the trimmed V and J ends, which lost 5 bases and 4 bases, there was a span of 8 bases. CDR3 protein: CASSGGGETQYF. The DNA of the CDR3 is TGTGCCAGTAGTGGGGGAGGAGAGACCCAGTACTTC.

In its sample, this clone is medium-sized. The gene calls are TRBV4-1 and TRBJ2-1, with 12 bases aligning to TRBD2. The CDR3 contains 12 residues. Germline CDR1 is MGHRA and CDR2 is YSYEKL. Losses at the gene ends were 8 bases for V and 9 bases for J; bases not matched to a gene: 2. CDR3 nucleotides: TGCGCCAGCGAGGGACTAGCGGGTGAGCAGTTCTTC. It specifies CASEGLAGEQFF.